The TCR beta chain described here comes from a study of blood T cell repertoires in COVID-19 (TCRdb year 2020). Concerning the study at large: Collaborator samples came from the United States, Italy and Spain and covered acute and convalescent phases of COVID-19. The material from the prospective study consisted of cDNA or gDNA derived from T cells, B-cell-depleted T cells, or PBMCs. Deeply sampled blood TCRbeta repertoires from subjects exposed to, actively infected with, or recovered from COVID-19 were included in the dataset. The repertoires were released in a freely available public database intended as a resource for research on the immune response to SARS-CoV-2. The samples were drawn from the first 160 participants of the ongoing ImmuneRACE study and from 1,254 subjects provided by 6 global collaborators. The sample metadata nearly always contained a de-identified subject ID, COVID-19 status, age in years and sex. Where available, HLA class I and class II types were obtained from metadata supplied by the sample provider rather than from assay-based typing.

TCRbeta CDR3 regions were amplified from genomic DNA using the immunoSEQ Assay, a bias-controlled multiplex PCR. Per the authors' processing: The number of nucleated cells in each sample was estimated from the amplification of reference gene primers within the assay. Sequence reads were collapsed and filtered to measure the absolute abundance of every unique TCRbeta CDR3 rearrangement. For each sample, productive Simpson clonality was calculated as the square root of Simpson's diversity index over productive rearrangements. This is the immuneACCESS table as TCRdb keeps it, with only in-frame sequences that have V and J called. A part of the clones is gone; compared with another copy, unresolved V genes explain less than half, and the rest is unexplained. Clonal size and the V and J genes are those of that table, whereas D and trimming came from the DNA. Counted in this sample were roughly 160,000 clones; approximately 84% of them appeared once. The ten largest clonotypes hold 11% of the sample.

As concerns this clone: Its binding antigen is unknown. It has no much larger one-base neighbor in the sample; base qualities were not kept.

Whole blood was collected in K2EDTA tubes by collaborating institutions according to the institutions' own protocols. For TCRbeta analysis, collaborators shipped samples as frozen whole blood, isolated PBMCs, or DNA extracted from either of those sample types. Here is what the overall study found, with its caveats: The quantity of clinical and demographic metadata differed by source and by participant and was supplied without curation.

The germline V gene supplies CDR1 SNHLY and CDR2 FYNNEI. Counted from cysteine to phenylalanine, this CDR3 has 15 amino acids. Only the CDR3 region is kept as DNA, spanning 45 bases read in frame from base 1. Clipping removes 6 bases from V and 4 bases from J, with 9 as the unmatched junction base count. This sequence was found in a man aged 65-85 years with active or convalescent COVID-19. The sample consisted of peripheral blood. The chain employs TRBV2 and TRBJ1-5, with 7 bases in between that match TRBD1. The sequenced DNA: TGTGCCAGCAGGAACCGGGACAGTAATAATCAGCCCCAGCATTTT. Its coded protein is CASRNRDSNNQPQHF.